The 22 T cell receptor beta chains listed next were all sequenced from one sample in a study of liver allograft versus peripheral blood T cells. Study context: Recipients' peripheral blood served as the comparator for T cell receptor repertoires in transplanted livers.

TCRdb re-called the reads through MiXCR, storing one row per CDR3 protein. The repertoire consists of some 15,000 distinct CDR3 sequences, with roughly a fifth occurring once and the leading ten covering 12%. The receptor source for this set is a human patient who had a liver transplant. Some T cells could come from the graft donor.

V is TRBV20-1 and J is TRBJ2-7, with D perhaps TRBD2 (6 bases). The germline V gene encodes CDR1 DFQATT and CDR2 SNEGSKA (reference sequence). V dropped 4 bases and J dropped 0 bases, with 10 bases sitting between them. This CDR3 spans 13 amino acids. The CDR3 DNA reads TGCAGTGCTATAAGGGACTCCTCCTACGAGCAGTACTTC. Its protein product is CSAIRDSSYEQYF.

This clonotype was counted between two and nine times. The chain joins TRBV5-4 to TRBJ1-6; the D is unclear. The V gene lost 0 bases and the J gene lost 6 bases, with 10 bases spanning the gap. Per germline, CDR1 SGHNT and CDR2 YYREEE (reference sequence). This CDR3 is 15 amino acids long. The CDR3 DNA is TGTGCCAGCAGCTTGGACATCGCGGGTAATTCACCCCTCCACTTT. It encodes CASSLDIAGNSPLHF.

The chain uses TRBV7-2 and TRBJ1-3; 10 bases are a match to TRBD1. This CDR3 spans 15 amino acids. CDR1 is SGHTA and CDR2 is FQGNSA in the germline V gene. V lost 5 bases to trimming and J lost 7 bases; unmatched junction nucleotides: 8. The chain's CDR3 is CASSSQTGGANTIYF. DNA for the CDR3: TGTGCCAGCAGCAGTCAGACAGGGGGCGCGAACACCATATATTTT. Full variable domain (missing parts from reference TRBV7-2 and TRBJ1-3): GAGVSQSPSNKVTEKGKDVELRCDPISGHTALYWYRQSLGQGLEFLIYFQGNSAPDKSGLPSDRFSAERTGGSVSTLTIQRTQQEDSAVYLCASSSQTGGANTIYFGEGSWLTVV.

This clonotype was observed at least ten times. The gene calls are TRBV24-1 and TRBJ2-3, with TRBD2 identical over 11 bases. V was pared by 2 bases and J by 1 base, with 10 bases of the junction left unmatched. Germline CDR1 KGHDR, CDR2 SFDVKD. The CDR3 consists of 19 residues. The CDR3 DNA follows: TGTGCCACCAGTGATTCCCCTAGCGGGAGGAATGGGGGCACAGATACGCAGTATTTT. It specifies CATSDSPSGRNGGTDTQYF.

This clonotype was counted ten times or more. J is TRBJ1-1 and V is TRBV29-1, with D tentatively TRBD1 (5 bases). Germline assignment: CDR1 SQVTM and CDR2 ANQGSEA. The CDR3 runs 13 residues. The V gene lost 8 bases and the J gene lost 6 bases, with 19 bases spanning the gap. The chain's CDR3 is CSPSRLLGPEAFF. The CDR3 coding sequence is TGCAGCCCCAGTAGGTTATTGGGGCCTGAAGCTTTCTTT. Complete variable domain (other parts from reference TRBV29-1 and TRBJ1-1): SAVISQKPSRDICQRGTSLTIQCQVDSQVTMMFWYRQQPGQSLTLIATANQGSEATYESGFVIDKFPISRPNLTFSTLTVSNMSPEDSSIYLCSPSRLLGPEAFFGQGTRLTVV.

The rearrangement uses TRBV24-1 and TRBJ1-6, with TRBD1 matching over 9 bases. V lost 9 bases to trimming and J lost 7 bases; unmatched junction nucleotides: 3. The length of the CDR3 is 13 residues. CDR1 is KGHDR, CDR2 SFDVKD, per germline. The CDR3 coding sequence is TGTGCCACCCAGGACAGGGGAAATTCACCCCTCCACTTT. Translated: CATQDRGNSPLHF.

This clonotype was seen many times. V and J are TRBV18 and TRBJ2-3; either TRBD1 or TRBD2 may supply D (5 bases each). The V and J ends lost 2 bases and 4 bases respectively, with 13 bases between them. Per germline, CDR1 KGHSH and CDR2 LQKENI. CDR3 length: 15 amino acids. Written as DNA, the CDR3 is TGTGCCAGCTCACCAAGGCAGGGAGCCCCAGATACGCAGTATTTT. Its protein product is CASSPRQGAPDTQYF.

In its sample, this clonotype is medium-sized. The genes are TRBV6-2 or TRBV6-3 and TRBJ1-2, with D unresolved. V lost 4 bases and J lost 7, with 10 bases in between. Germline assignment: CDR1 MNHEY and CDR2 SVGEGT. CDR3 size: 12 residues. CDR3 sequence: CASSLGGGGYTF. The CDR3 DNA reads as TGTGCCAGCAGTTTAGGAGGAGGTGGCTACACCTTC.

By sample fraction, this clonotype is medium-sized. This chain links TRBV6-6 with TRBJ2-2; no reliable D call. CDR3 size: 13 residues. With 6 bases removed from V and 5 bases from J, the gap between germline ends came to 10 bases. Germline V gives CDR1 MNHNY, CDR2 SVGAGI (reference sequence). CDR3 loop: CASSPGETGELFF. The CDR3 region has the DNA TGTGCCAGCAGCCCGGGCGAGACCGGGGAGCTGTTTTTT.

The table lists this clonotype with many counts. The chain recombines TRBV6-5 with TRBJ2-1, with TRBD2 identical over 7 bases. The V and J ends lost 6 bases and 10 bases, in that order; junction bases with no gene match: 15. Germline V gives CDR1 MNHEY, CDR2 SVGAGI. The CDR3 extends over 15 amino acids. This CDR3 is CASSPQAAGLREQFF. CDR3 in DNA: TGTGCCAGCAGCCCCCAGGCAGCGGGACTTCGCGAGCAGTTCTTC.

The table lists this clonotype with many counts. The chain uses TRBV13 and TRBJ2-3; TRBD2 might be the D (6 bases). V lost 3 bases and J 6 bases, leaving 10 bases between the germline ends. The CDR3 is made up of 13 amino acids. Germline lookup yields CDR1 PRHDT and CDR2 FYEKMQ (reference sequence). The CDR3 bases are TGTGCCAGCAGCTTCGTAAGCGGGGATACGCAGTATTTT. Residues: CASSFVSGDTQYF.

With regard to this clonotype: Since no conserved phenylalanine or tryptophan closes the CDR3, a read error is the likely cause. This chain links TRBV20-1 with TRBJ2-3, with TRBD2 matching 8 bases. The germline V gene encodes CDR1 DFQATT and CDR2 SNEGSKA (reference sequence). Trimming cost V 0 bases and J 7 bases; bases outside gene matches: 27. The CDR3 covers 21 residues. The CDR3 loop is CSARDRIGLAGSYAGENTQYL. In nucleotides, the CDR3 is TGCAGTGCTAGAGACCGTATTGGATTAGCGGGGTCATATGCGGGGGAAAATACGCAGTATCTT.

This clonotype was seen a handful of times. The gene calls are TRBV5-6 and TRBJ2-5; D gene uncertain. Germline CDR1 SGHDT, CDR2 YYEEEE. CDR3 length equals 13 residues. The V gene lost 3 bases and the J gene lost 5 bases, with 11 bases spanning the gap. The CDR3 loop is CASSWLDYETQYF. CDR3 nucleotide sequence: TGTGCCAGCAGCTGGCTAGATTACGAGACCCAGTACTTC.

The rearrangement uses TRBV10-3 and TRBJ1-1, with TRBD1 matching 10 bases. Germline loops: CDR1 ENHRY, CDR2 SYGVKD. There are 16 residues in the CDR3. Losses at the gene ends were 4 bases for V and 3 bases for J; bases not matched to a gene: 8. CDR3 in amino acids: CAISGTGGVVDTEAFF. The CDR3 DNA is TGTGCCATCAGTGGGACAGGGGGTGTCGTCGACACTGAAGCTTTCTTT.

This clonotype was seen a handful of times. J is TRBJ2-1 and V is TRBV5-4; 13 bases line up with TRBD2. Germline V gene lookup returns CDR1 SGHNT and CDR2 YYREEE (reference sequence). The junction had 6 bases not matched to a gene; V was cut back by 7 bases and J by 8 bases. The CDR3 is 14 residues long. The CDR3 coding sequence is TGTGCCAGCTTCCGGACTAGCGGGAGCGATGAGCAGTTCTTC. It is translated as CASFRTSGSDEQFF.

This clonotype turned up a few times. The gene calls are TRBV7-2 and TRBJ1-2; D possibly corresponds to TRBD1 (6 bases). CDR3 length: 14 amino acids. Trimming took 6 bases from V and 4 from J, leaving 15 bases between them. Germline V CDR1 and CDR2: SGHTA, FQGNSA. CDR3 protein: CASRMGGAVYGYTF. The CDR3 DNA reads as TGTGCCAGCAGGATGGGGGGGGCGGTCTATGGCTACACCTTC. Full variable domain (outside the CDR3, taken from reference TRBV7-2 and TRBJ1-2): GAGVSQSPSNKVTEKGKDVELRCDPISGHTALYWYRQSLGQGLEFLIYFQGNSAPDKSGLPSDRFSAERTGGSVSTLTIQRTQQEDSAVYLCASRMGGAVYGYTFGSGTRLTVV.

This clonotype has only a few counts. J is TRBJ1-6 and V is TRBV20-1; no definite D call. The CDR3 covers 13 residues. V lost 1 base to trimming and J lost 4 bases, with 5 bases between them. The V gene's germline CDR1 is DFQATT and CDR2 SNEGSKA (reference sequence). CDR3 region: CSARVQYNSPLHF. The CDR3 nucleotides are TGCAGTGCTAGAGTCCAGTATAATTCACCCCTCCACTTT.

This chain joins TRBV28 and TRBJ2-3; TRBD2 might be the D (6 bases). The V gene lost 6 bases and the J gene lost 4 bases, with 14 bases spanning the gap. This CDR3 is built from 14 residues. CDR1 is MDHEN, CDR2 SYDVKM, per germline. CDR3 region: CASSSQGGPDTQYF. DNA of the CDR3: TGTGCCAGCAGCTCTCAGGGAGGACCAGATACGCAGTATTTT. Supplemented by reference TRBV28 and TRBJ2-3, the full variable domain reads DVKVTQSSRYLVKRTGEKVFLECVQDMDHENMFWYRQDPGLGLRLIYFSYDVKMKEKGDIPEGYSVSREKKERFSLILESASTNQTSMYLCASSSQGGPDTQYFGPGTRLTVL.

The V call is TRBV18, the J call TRBJ1-3; D is possibly TRBD1 (6 bases). This CDR3 is built from 14 residues. Trimming left V 6 bases short and J 7 bases short, with 16 bases between. Germline assignment: CDR1 KGHSH and CDR2 LQKENI. This CDR3 reads CASSGTGILNTIYF. The CDR3 bases are TGTGCCAGCTCCGGCACAGGGATTCTCAACACCATATATTTT.

This chain connects TRBV9 to TRBJ1-2; no firm D call. The CDR3 extends over 14 amino acids. Per the germline V gene, CDR1 is SGDLS and CDR2 is YYNGEE. The ends were cut back, 4 bases at V and 4 bases at J, with 14 bases in the middle. The CDR3 sequence: CASSLFGEGYGYTF. Written as DNA, the CDR3 is TGTGCCAGCAGCTTGTTTGGGGAAGGCTATGGCTACACCTTC.

V usage is TRBV5-4 and J usage is TRBJ2-5; a weak D match, TRBD2 (5 bases). Germline values: CDR1 SGHNT, CDR2 YYREEE (reference sequence). V was cut by 5 bases and J by 1 base, with 15 bases left in between. CDR3 length: 15 amino acids. DNA for the CDR3: TGTGCCAGCAGAAGAACAGAGGGAATCCAAGAGACCCAGTACTTC. Amino acids: CASRRTEGIQETQYF.

In DNA form, the CDR3 reads TGTGCCAGCAGTTCCTACAGGGCGACGAACACCGGGGAGCTGTTTTTT. It specifies CASSSYRATNTGELFF. The rearrangement uses TRBV12-3 or TRBV12-4 and TRBJ2-2; tentatively, D is TRBD1 (6 bases). CDR3 length equals 16 residues. The ends were cut back, 4 bases at V and 0 bases at J, with 12 bases in the middle.